This T cell receptor beta chain was captured in a study of breast tumors, draining lymph nodes, adjacent tissues. Study results and limitations: Tumors had less TCR diversity than lymph nodes, more than nontumor tissue. Compared with basal-like, luminal-like tumors shared significantly more repertoire with nontumor tissue. Data fit most tumor T cells coming from lymph node, expanding in tumor. The lymph node origin of tumor T cells was framed as consistent with a hypothesis, not demonstrated.

A single record per CDR3 protein comes from TCRdb applying MiXCR to the multiplex PCR reads. The table shows about 14,000 distinct CDR3 sequences, with around 57% occurring only once. Germline V lookup: CDR1 MNHNS, CDR2 SASEGT. The CDR3 sequence is 15 residues long. Regarding this clonotype: The antigen is not known. A junction boundary mismatches the germline segment, possibly from a read error.

This TCR was sampled from a female donor with breast cancer. Some clones in this sample may be carry-over from other donors' samples. Sequencing was done on a sample of tumor-adjacent breast tissue. The chain combines TRBV6-1 with TRBJ2-3; a possible D gene is TRBD1 (6 bases). DNA for the CDR3: TGCGCCAGCAGTGCTTTGGGGGCGCGGCGCGATACGCAGTATTTT. Amino acids: CASSALGARRDTQYF.